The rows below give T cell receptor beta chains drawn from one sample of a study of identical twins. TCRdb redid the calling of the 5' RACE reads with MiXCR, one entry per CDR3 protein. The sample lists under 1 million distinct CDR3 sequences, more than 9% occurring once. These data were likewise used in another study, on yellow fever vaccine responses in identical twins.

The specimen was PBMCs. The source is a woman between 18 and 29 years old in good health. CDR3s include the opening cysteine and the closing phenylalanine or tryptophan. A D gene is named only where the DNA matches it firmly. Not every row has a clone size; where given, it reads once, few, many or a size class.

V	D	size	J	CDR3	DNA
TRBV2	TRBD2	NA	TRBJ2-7	CASSDYRGRSSYEQYF	TGTGCCAGCAGTGATTATCGCGGGAGATCGTCCTACGAGCAGTACTTC
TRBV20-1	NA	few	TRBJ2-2	CSARDMGNTGELFF	TGCAGTGCTAGAGATATGGGGAACACCGGGGAGCTGTTTTTT
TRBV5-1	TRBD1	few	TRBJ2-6	CASSSGQGALGANVLTF	TGCGCCAGCAGCTCTGGACAGGGGGCGCTTGGGGCCAACGTCCTGACTTTC
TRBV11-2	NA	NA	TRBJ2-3	CASSLQGRSTDTQYF	TGTGCCAGCAGCTTACAGGGGCGGTCGACAGATACGCAGTATTTT
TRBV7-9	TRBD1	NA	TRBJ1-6	CASRPRTGLNSPLHF	TGTGCCAGCAGACCCCGGACAGGACTTAATTCACCCCTCCACTTT
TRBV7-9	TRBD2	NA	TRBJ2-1	CASSLGLAGGRYEQFF	TGTGCCAGCAGCTTGGGACTAGCGGGGGGGCGGTATGAGCAGTTCTTC
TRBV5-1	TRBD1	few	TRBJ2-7	CASALWDRGYEQYF	TGCGCCAGCGCCCTTTGGGACAGGGGTTACGAGCAGTACTTC
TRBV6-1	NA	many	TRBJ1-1	CASSAQGTEAFF	TGTGCCAGCAGCGCTCAGGGGACTGAAGCTTTCTTT
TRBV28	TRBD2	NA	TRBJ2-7	CATSGTRYTYEQYF	TGTGCCACTTCCGGGACTAGATACACCTACGAGCAGTACTTC
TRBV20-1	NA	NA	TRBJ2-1	CSAAWLSNEQFF	TGCAGTGCGGCGTGGCTGAGCAATGAGCAGTTCTTC
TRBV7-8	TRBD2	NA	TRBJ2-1	CASSQRPGLAGGQPNNEQFF	TGTGCCAGCAGCCAACGTCCGGGACTAGCGGGAGGGCAACCCAACAATGAGCAGTTCTTC
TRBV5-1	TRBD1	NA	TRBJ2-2	CASSPRDRVYSGELFF	TGCGCCAGCAGCCCCCGGGACAGGGTTTATTCCGGGGAGCTGTTTTTT
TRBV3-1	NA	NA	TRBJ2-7	CASSQGQAALYEQYF	TGTGCCAGCAGCCAAGGACAGGCGGCCCTCTACGAGCAGTACTTC
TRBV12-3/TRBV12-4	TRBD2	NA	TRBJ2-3	CASSLGNSGDTQYF	TGTGCCAGCAGTTTGGGGAATAGCGGGGATACGCAGTATTTT
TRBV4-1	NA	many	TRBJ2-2	CASSQGTGTTGELFF	TGCGCCAGCAGCCAGGGAACAGGGACCACCGGGGAGCTGTTTTTT
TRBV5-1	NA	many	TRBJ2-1	CASRGTGLSNHNEQFF	TGCGCCAGCAGGGGAACAGGGCTATCGAATCACAATGAGCAGTTCTTC
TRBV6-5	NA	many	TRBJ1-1	CASSYQAVVHTEAFF	TGTGCCAGCAGTTATCAGGCGGTAGTCCACACTGAAGCTTTCTTT
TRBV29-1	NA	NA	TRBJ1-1	CSVETRTHF	TGCAGCGTAGAAACACGGACCCACTTT
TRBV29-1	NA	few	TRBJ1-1	CSVVRRTEAFF	TGCAGCGTTGTGAGGAGGACTGAAGCTTTCTTT
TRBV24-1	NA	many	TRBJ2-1	CATSGGGLALGEQFF	TGTGCCACCAGTGGGGGCGGGCTAGCGCTCGGTGAGCAGTTCTTC
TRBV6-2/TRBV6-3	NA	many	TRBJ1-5	CASREEQVNQPQHF	TGTGCCAGCAGAGAGGAGCAGGTAAATCAGCCCCAGCATTTT
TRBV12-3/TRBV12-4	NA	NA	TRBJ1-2	CASSPGDGVNYGYTF	TGTGCCAGCAGCCCCGGGGACGGGGTCAACTATGGCTACACCTTC
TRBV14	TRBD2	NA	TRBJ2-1	CASSQATSGRQNEQFF	TGTGCCAGCAGCCAGGCGACTAGCGGGAGACAGAATGAGCAGTTCTTC
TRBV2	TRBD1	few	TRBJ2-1	CASSLDRAGYNEQFF	TGTGCCAGCAGCCTAGACAGGGCAGGTTACAATGAGCAGTTCTTC
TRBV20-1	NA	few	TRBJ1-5	CSANDLYSNQPQHF	TGCAGTGCGAATGACTTATATAGCAATCAGCCCCAGCATTTT
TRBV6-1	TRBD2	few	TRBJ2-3	CASSEGTSGGWRDTQYF	TGTGCCAGCAGTGAAGGGACTAGCGGGGGGTGGCGAGATACGCAGTATTTT
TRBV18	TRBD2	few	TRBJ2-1	CASSPSSGDHNEQFF	TGTGCCAGCTCACCTTCTAGCGGGGACCACAATGAGCAGTTCTTC